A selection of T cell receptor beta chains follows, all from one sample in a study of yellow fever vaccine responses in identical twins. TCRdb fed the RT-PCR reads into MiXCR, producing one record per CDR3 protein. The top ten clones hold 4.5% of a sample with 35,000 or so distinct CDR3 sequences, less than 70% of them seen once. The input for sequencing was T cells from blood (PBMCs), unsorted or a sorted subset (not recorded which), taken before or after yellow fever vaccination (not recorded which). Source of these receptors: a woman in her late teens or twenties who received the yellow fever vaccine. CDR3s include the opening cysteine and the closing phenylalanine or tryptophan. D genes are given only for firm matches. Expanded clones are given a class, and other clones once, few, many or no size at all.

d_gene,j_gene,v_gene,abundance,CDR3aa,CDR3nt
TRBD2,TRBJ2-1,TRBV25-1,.,CATQMGGRLDEQFF,TGTGCCACCCAGATGGGCGGGAGATTGGATGAGCAGTTCTTC
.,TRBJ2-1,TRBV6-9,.,CASSYASEQFF,TGTGCCAGCAGTTATGCGAGTGAGCAGTTCTTC
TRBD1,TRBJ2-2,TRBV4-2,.,CASSHPGIGEGANTGELFF,TGTGCCAGCAGCCACCCGGGTATCGGCGAGGGGGCTAACACCGGGGAGCTGTTTTTT
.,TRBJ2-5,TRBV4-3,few,CASSQVVGAGETQYF,TGCGCCAGCAGCCAAGTAGTTGGAGCGGGAGAGACCCAGTACTTC
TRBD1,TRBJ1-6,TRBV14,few,CASSTGGGSPLHF,TGTGCCAGTTCGACAGGGGGCGGGTCACCCCTCCACTTT
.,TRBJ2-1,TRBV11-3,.,CASSQQGYEQFF,TGTGCCAGCAGTCAACAGGGCTATGAGCAGTTCTTC
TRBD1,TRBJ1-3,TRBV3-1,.,CASSQLTGEGNTIYF,TGTGCCAGCAGCCAACTGACAGGGGAGGGAAACACCATATATTTT
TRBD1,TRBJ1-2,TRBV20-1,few,CSTLVGTGLFGYTF,TGCAGCACACTAGTAGGGACAGGGCTTTTTGGCTACACCTTC
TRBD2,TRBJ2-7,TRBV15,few,CATSRDKGSGRNYEQYF,TGTGCCACCAGCAGAGATAAAGGTAGCGGGAGGAACTACGAGCAGTACTTC
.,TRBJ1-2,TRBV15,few,CATSPRTENYGYTF,TGTGCCACCAGCCCAAGGACCGAGAACTATGGCTACACCTTC
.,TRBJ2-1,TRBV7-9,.,CASSPGWGLHNEQFF,TGTGCCAGCAGCCCCGGATGGGGGCTCCACAATGAGCAGTTCTTC
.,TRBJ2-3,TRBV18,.,CASSPPSVDTQYF,TGTGCCAGCTCACCACCAAGCGTAGATACGCAGTATTTT
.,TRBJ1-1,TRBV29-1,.,CSGTRIRANTEAFF,TGCAGCGGGACGCGAATTCGAGCGAACACTGAAGCTTTCTTT
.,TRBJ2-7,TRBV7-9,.,CASSLGERGEQYF,TGTGCCAGCAGCTTAGGTGAGAGAGGCGAGCAGTACTTC
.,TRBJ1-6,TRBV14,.,CASSPGISYNSPLHF,TGTGCCAGCAGCCCAGGAATTTCCTATAATTCACCCCTCCACTTT
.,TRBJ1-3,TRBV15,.,CATSRLGQSSGNTIYF,TGTGCCACCAGCAGATTGGGGCAGAGCTCTGGAAACACCATATATTTT
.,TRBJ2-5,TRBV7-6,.,CASSHQETQYF,TGTGCCAGCAGCCACCAAGAGACCCAGTACTTC
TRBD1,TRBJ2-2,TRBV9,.,CASSVGQGVTGELFF,TGTGCCAGCAGCGTAGGACAGGGGGTCACCGGGGAGCTGTTTTTT
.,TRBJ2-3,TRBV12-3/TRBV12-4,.,CASSLVGDTQYF,TGTGCCAGCAGTTTAGTGGGAGATACGCAGTATTTT
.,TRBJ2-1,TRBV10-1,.,CASSVATANNEQFF,TGCGCCAGCAGCGTAGCTACAGCCAACAATGAGCAGTTCTTC
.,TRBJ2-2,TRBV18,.,CASSPFPTGELFF,TGTGCCAGCTCACCGTTTCCCACCGGGGAGCTGTTTTTT
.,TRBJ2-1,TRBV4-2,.,CASSPTPDNEQFF,TGTGCCAGCAGCCCCACCCCAGACAATGAGCAGTTCTTC
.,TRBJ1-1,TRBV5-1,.,CASSTKTGLNTEAFF,TGCGCCAGCAGCACAAAAACAGGGCTGAACACTGAAGCTTTCTTT
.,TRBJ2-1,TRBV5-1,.,CASSFQGMNEQFF,TGCGCCAGCAGCTTCCAGGGTATGAATGAGCAGTTCTTC
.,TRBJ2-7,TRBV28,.,CASSLEGPYEQYF,TGTGCCAGCAGTCTAGAAGGTCCCTACGAGCAGTACTTC
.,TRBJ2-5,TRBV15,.,CATSRDLKGVEETQYF,TGTGCCACCAGCAGAGATCTAAAAGGGGTGGAAGAGACCCAGTACTTC
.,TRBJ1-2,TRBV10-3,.,CAISEEQSYGYTF,TGTGCCATCAGTGAGGAACAGAGCTATGGCTACACCTTC
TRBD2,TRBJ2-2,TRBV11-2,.,CASSSGLAGGFGGELFF,TGTGCCAGCAGCTCGGGACTAGCGGGAGGGTTCGGCGGGGAGCTGTTTTTT
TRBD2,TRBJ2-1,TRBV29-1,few,CSVARLADNEQFF,TGCAGCGTCGCCAGACTAGCGGACAATGAGCAGTTCTTC
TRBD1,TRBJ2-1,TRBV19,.,CASSLWTGDYNEQFF,TGTGCCAGTAGTCTTTGGACAGGTGATTACAATGAGCAGTTCTTC
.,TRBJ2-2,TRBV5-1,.,CASSLAETNTGELFF,TGCGCCAGCAGCTTGGCCGAAACGAACACCGGGGAGCTGTTTTTT
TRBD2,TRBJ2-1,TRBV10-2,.,CASWSGGYEQFF,TGCGCCAGCTGGAGCGGGGGTTATGAGCAGTTCTTC